This T cell receptor beta chain was identified during a study of cytomegalovirus exposure and HLA in healthy donors. The germline V and J ends were trimmed by 7 bases and 6 bases, with 16 bases remaining between them. Germline loops: CDR1 MDHEN, CDR2 SYDVKM. The CDR3 has 13 residues. PCR primers comprised 60 Vbeta and 13 Jbeta primers. The repertoire was sequenced with immunoSEQ multiplex PCR; TCRdb's copy has only in-frame clones and lacks some. The sample holds more than 100,000 clones, around 80% seen once. The V call is TRBV28, the J call TRBJ2-7; tentative D call: TRBD1 (6 bases). Sample: PBMCs. This TCR came from a man aged 25 to 40 in good health and CMV-seronegative. The CDR3 here is CASNLPTGSEQYF. The CDR3 DNA reads as TGTGCCAGCAATCTCCCCACAGGGTCCGAGCAGTACTTC.